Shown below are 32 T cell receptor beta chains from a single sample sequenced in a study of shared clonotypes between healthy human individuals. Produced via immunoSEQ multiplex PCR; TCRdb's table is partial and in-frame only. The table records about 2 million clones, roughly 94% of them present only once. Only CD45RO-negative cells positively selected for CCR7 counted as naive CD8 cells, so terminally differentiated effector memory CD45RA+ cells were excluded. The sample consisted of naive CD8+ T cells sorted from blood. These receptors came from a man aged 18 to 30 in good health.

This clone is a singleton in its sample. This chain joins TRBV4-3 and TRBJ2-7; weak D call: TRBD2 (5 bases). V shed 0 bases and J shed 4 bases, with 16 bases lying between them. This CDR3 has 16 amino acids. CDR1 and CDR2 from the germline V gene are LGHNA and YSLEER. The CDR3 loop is CASSQERTSFDYEQYF. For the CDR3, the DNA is TGCGCCAGCAGCCAAGAACGGACTTCCTTTGATTACGAGCAGTACTTC.

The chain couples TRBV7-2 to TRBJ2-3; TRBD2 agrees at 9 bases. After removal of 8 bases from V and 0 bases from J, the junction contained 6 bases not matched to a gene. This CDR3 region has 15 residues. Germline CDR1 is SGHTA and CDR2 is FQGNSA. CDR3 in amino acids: CASLTSGFSTDTQYF. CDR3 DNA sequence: TGTGCCAGCCTAACTAGCGGGTTTAGCACAGATACGCAGTATTTT.

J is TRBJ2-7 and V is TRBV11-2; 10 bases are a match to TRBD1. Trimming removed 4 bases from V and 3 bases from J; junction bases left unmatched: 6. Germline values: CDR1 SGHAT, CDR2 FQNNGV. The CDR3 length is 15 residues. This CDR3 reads CASSSPGTGDYEQYF. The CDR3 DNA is TGTGCCAGCAGCTCCCCCGGGACAGGGGACTACGAGCAGTACTTC.

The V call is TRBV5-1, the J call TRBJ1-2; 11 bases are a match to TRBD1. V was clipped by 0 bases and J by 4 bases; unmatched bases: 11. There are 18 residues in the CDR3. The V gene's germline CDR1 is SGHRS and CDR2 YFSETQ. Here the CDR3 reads CASSLGPGQGDKIYGYTF. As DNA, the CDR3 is TGCGCCAGCAGCTTGGGACCGGGACAGGGGGATAAGATCTATGGCTACACCTTC.

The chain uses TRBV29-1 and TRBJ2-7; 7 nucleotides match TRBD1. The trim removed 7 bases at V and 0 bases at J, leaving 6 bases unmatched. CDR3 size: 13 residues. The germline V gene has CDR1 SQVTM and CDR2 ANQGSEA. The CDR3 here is CSAGTASSYEQYF. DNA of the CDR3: TGCAGCGCCGGGACAGCCTCCTCCTACGAGCAGTACTTC.

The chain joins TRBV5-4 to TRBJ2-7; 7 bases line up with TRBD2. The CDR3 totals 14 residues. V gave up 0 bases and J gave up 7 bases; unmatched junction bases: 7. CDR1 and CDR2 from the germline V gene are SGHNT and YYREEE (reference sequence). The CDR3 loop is CASSLGLAAGEQYF. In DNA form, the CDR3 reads TGTGCCAGCAGCTTGGGGCTAGCGGCCGGGGAGCAGTACTTC.

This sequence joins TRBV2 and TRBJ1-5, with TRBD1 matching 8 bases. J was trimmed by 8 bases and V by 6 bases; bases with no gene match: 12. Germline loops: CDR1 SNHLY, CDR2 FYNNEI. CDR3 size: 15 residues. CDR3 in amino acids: CASRGGQDWVEPQHF. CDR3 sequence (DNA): TGTGCCAGCAGGGGGGGACAGGACTGGGTTGAGCCCCAGCATTTT. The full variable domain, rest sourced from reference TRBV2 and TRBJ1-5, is EPEVTQTPSHQVTQMGQEVILRCVPISNHLYFYWYRQILGQKVEFLVSFYNNEISEKSEIFDDQFSVERPDGSNFTLKIRSTKLEDSAMYFCASRGGQDWVEPQHFGDGTRLSIL.

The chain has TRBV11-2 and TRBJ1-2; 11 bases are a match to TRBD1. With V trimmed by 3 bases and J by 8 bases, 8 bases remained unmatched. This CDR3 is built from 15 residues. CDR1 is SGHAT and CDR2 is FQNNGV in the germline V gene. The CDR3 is CASSFSGQGARGYTF. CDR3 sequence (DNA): TGTGCCAGCAGCTTTTCCGGACAGGGGGCGCGAGGCTACACCTTC.

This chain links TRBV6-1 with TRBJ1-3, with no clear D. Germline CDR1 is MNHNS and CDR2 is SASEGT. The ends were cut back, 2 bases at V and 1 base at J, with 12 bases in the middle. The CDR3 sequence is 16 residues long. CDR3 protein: CASSERRGRSGNTIYF. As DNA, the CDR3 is TGTGCCAGCAGTGAAAGGCGGGGTCGGTCTGGAAACACCATATATTTT.

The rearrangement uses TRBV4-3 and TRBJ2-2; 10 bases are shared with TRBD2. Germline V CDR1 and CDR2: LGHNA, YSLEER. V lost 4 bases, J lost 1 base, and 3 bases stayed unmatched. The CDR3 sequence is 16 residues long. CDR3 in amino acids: CASSPASGGNTGELFF. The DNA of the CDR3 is TGCGCCAGCAGCCCCGCTAGCGGGGGGAACACCGGGGAGCTGTTTTTT.

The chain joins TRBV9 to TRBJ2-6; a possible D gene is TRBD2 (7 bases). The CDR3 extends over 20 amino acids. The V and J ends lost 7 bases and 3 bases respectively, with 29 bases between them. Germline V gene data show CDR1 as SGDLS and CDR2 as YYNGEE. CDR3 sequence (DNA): TGTGCCAGCTCCTTTCCCGTAGGGGGTGCGGGAGCGGGTGGGGCCAACGTCCTGACTTTC. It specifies CASSFPVGGAGAGGANVLTF. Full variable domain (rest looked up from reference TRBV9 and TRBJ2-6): DSGVTQTPKHLITATGQRVTLRCSPRSGDLSVYWYQQSLDQGLQFLIQYYNGEERAKGNILERFSAQQFPDLHSELNLSSLELGDSALYFCASSFPVGGAGAGGANVLTFGAGSRLTVL.

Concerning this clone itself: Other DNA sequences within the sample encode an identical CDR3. The CDR3 loop is CASSYRGPSYEQYF. For the CDR3, the DNA is TGTGCCAGCAGTTACCGGGGACCCTCCTACGAGCAGTACTTC. The chain recombines TRBV27 with TRBJ2-7, with D perhaps matching TRBD1 or TRBD2 (5 bases each). The V gene's germline CDR1 is MNHEY and CDR2 SMNVEV (reference sequence). Deletions cut 4 bases from V and 0 bases from J, with 10 bases between. This CDR3 comprises 14 residues.

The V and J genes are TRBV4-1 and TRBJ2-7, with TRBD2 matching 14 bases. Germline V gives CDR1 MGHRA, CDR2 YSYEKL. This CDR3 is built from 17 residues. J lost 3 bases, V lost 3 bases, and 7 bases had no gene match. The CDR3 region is CASSQAGTSGGLYEQYF. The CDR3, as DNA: TGCGCCAGCAGCCAGGCCGGGACTAGCGGGGGTCTCTACGAGCAGTACTTC.

CDR3 amino acids: CASSFGTGASPTDTQYF. CDR3 in DNA: TGCGCCAGCAGCTTTGGGACGGGAGCAAGTCCTACAGATACGCAGTATTTT. J is TRBJ2-3 and V is TRBV5-1; a possible D gene is TRBD2 (6 bases). Trimming pared 2 bases from V and 3 bases from J, leaving 19 bases between. This CDR3 comprises 17 residues. CDR1 SGHRS and CDR2 YFSETQ come from the germline V gene.

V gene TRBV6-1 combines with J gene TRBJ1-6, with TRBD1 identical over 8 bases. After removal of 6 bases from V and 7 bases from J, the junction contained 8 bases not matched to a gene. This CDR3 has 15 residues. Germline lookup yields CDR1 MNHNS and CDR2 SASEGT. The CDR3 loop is CASSEGRTGNSPLHF. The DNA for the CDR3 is TGTGCCAGCAGCGAGGGTAGGACAGGGAATTCACCCCTCCACTTT.

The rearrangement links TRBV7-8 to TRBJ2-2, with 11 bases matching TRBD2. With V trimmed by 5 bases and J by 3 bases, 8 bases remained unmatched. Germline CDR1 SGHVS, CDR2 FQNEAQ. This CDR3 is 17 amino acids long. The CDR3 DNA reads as TGTGCCAGCAGCCTATTAGCGGGAGGGCCCGACACCGGGGAGCTGTTTTTT. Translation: CASSLLAGGPDTGELFF.

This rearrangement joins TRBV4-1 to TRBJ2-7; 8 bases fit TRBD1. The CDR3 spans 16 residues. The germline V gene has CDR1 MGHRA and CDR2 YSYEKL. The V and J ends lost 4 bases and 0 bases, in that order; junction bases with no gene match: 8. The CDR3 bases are TGCGCCAGCAGCCTAATCGCCGGGACAGGCTCCTACGAGCAGTACTTC. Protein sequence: CASSLIAGTGSYEQYF.

The DNA for the CDR3 is TGTGCCAGCAGTGTAGGGCAGGGCGGTACGTACGAGCAGTACTTC. The encoded protein is CASSVGQGGTYEQYF. The chain links TRBV2 to TRBJ2-7, with D possibly being TRBD1 (5 bases). The CDR3 is made up of 15 amino acids. Germline V gives CDR1 SNHLY, CDR2 FYNNEI. Trimming removed 4 bases at V and 4 bases at J, with 17 bases between.

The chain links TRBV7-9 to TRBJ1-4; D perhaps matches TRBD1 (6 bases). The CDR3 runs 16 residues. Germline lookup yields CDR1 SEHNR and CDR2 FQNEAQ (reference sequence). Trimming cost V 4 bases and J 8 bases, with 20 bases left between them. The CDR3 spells CASSSPTGPLEEKLFF. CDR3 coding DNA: TGTGCCAGCAGCTCCCCGACAGGCCCTTTAGAGGAAAAACTGTTTTTT. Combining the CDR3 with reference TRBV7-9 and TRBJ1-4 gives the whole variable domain DTGVSQNPRHKITKRGQNVTFRCDPISEHNRLYWYRQTLGQGPEFLTYFQNEAQLEKSRLLSDRFSAERPKGSFSTLEIQRTEQGDSAMYLCASSSPTGPLEEKLFFGSGTQLSVL.

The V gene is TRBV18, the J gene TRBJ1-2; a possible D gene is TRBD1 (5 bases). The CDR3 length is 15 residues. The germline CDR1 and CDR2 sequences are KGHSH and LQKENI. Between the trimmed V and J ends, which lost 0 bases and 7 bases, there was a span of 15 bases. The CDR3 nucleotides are TGTGCCAGCTCACCACCTCCTGGGCAGGGTCTTGGCTACACCTTC. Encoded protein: CASSPPPGQGLGYTF.

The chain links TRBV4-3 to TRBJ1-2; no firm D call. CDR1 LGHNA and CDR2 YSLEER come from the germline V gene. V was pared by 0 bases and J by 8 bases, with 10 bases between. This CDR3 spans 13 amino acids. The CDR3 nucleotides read TGCGCCAGCAGCCAAGATTTGGCGGAAGGCTACACCTTC. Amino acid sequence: CASSQDLAEGYTF.

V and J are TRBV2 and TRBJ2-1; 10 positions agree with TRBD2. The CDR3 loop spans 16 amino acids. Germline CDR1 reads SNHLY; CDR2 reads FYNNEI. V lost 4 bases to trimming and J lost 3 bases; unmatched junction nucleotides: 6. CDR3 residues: CASSGETSGYYNEQFF. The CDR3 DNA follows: TGTGCCAGCAGTGGCGAGACTAGCGGGTACTACAATGAGCAGTTCTTC.

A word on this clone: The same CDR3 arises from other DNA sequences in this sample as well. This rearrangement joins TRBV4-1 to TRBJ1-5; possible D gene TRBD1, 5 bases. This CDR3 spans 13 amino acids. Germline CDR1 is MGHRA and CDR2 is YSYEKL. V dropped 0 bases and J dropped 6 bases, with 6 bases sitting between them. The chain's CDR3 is CASSQDQGQPQHF. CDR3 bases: TGCGCCAGCAGCCAAGATCAGGGTCAGCCCCAGCATTTT.

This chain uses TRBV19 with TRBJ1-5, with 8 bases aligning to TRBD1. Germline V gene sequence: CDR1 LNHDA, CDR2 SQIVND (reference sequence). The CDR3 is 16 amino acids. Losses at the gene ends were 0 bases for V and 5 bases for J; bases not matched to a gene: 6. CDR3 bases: TGTGCCAGTAGTATAGAGCACAGGGGGACGTATCAGCCCCAGCATTTT. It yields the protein CASSIEHRGTYQPQHF.

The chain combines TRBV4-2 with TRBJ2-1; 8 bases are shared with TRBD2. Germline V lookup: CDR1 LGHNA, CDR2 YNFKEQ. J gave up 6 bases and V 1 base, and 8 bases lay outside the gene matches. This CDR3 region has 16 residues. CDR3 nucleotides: TGTGCCAGCAGCCAAGTGACAGCGGGGGTAGGCAATGAGCAGTTCTTC. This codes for CASSQVTAGVGNEQFF.

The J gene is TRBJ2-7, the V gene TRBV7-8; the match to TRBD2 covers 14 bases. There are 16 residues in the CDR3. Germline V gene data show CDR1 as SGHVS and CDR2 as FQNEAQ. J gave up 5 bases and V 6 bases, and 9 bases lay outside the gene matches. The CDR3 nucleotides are TGTGCCAGCAGAAGACTAGCGGGGGGGCTTAGTGACGAGCAGTACTTC. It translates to CASRRLAGGLSDEQYF.

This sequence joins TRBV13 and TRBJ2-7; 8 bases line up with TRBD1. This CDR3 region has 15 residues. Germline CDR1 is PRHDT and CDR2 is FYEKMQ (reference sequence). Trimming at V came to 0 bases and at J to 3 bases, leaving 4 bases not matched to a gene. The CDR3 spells CASSLGTGAGYEQYF. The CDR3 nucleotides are TGTGCCAGCAGCTTAGGGACAGGGGCTGGCTACGAGCAGTACTTC.

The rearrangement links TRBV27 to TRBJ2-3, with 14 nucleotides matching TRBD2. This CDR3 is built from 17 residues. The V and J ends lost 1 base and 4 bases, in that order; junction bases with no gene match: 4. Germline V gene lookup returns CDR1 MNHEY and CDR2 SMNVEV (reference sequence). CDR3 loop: CASSLLGTSGSADTQYF. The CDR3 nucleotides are TGTGCCAGCAGTTTATTGGGGACTAGCGGGAGCGCAGATACGCAGTATTTT.

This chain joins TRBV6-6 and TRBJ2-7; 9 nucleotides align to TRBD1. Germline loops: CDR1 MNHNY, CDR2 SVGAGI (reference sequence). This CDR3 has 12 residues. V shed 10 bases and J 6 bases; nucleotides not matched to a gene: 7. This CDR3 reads CATVDRGSEQYF. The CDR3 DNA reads TGTGCCACCGTGGACAGGGGTAGCGAGCAGTACTTC.

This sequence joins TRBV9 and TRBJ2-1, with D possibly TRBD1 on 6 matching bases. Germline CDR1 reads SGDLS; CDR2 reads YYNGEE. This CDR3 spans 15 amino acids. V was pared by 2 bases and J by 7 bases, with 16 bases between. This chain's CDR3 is CASSVAGTILNEQFF. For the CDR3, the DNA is TGTGCCAGCAGCGTCGCCGGGACAATTCTGAATGAGCAGTTCTTC. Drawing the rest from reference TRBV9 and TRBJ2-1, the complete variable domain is DSGVTQTPKHLITATGQRVTLRCSPRSGDLSVYWYQQSLDQGLQFLIQYYNGEERAKGNILERFSAQQFPDLHSELNLSSLELGDSALYFCASSVAGTILNEQFFGPGTRLTVL.

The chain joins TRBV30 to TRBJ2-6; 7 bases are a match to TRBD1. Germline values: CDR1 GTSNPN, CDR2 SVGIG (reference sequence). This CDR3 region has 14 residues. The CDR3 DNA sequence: TGTGCATCCGACAGGGATCTTGGGGCCAACGTCCTGACTTTC. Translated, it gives CASDRDLGANVLTF.

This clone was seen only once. CDR3 nucleotides: TGTGCCAGTACCCCGGCTAGCGAGGGGGGTACGCAGTATTTT. Its protein is CASTPASEGGTQYF. The rearrangement joins TRBV19 to TRBJ2-3; perhaps D is TRBD1 or TRBD2 (6 bases each). The V gene lost 7 bases and the J gene lost 8 bases, with 19 bases spanning the gap. From germline, CDR1 is LNHDA and CDR2 SQIVND (reference sequence). This CDR3 is 14 amino acids long.